The T cell receptor beta chain under discussion was sequenced for a study of beta chain features in type 1 diabetes. Whole-study results and caveats: TCRB CDR3s were moderately but significantly shorter in Type 1 diabetes patients in all four CD4+ subsets. Any HLA type influence on TCRB rearrangement was left unresolved here.

This clone has only a few counts. Antigen: not known. V lost 0 bases to trimming and J lost 9 bases, with 9 bases between them. The V gene's germline CDR1 is LNHNV and CDR2 YYDKDF (reference sequence). This CDR3 spans 13 amino acids. Expressed TCRB transcripts were sequenced, since all the RNA that had been isolated was reverse transcribed. Profiling relied on immunoSEQ multiplex PCR, and the TCRdb table lists in-frame clones only, not all of them. Of over 300,000 clones listed, around 9.7% are singletons. This receptor was taken from a man aged 25-45 years with type 1 diabetes. Material for sequencing was central memory CD4+ T cells from blood. V gene TRBV15 combines with J gene TRBJ1-5; no clear D. CDR3 amino acids: CATSRDRAAPQHF. CDR3 DNA sequence: TGTGCCACCAGCAGAGATAGGGCTGCGCCCCAGCATTTT.